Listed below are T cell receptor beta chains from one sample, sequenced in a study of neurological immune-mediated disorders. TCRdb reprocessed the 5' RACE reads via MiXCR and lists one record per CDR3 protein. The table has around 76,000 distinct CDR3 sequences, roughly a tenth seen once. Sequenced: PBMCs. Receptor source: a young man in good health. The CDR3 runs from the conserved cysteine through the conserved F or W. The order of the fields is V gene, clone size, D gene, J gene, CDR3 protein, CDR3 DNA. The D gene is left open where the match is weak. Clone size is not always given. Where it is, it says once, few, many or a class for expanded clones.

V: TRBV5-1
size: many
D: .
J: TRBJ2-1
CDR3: CASSQPGLYNEQFF
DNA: TGCGCCAGCAGCCAACCGGGACTCTACAATGAGCAGTTCTTC

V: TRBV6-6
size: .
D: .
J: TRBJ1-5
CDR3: CASSYSGGNQPQHF
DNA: TGTGCCAGCAGTTACTCAGGGGGCAATCAGCCCCAGCATTTT

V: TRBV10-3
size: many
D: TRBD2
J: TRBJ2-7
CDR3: CAIGGLAETYEQYF
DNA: TGTGCCATCGGGGGACTAGCGGAGACCTACGAGCAGTACTTC

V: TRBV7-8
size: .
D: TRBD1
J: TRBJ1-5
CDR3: CASSLDAGGQPQHF
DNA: TGTGCCAGCAGCTTAGACGCAGGGGGGCAGCCCCAGCATTTT

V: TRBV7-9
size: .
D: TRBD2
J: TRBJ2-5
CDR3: CASSSPPGLAGVQETQYF
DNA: TGTGCCAGCAGCTCTCCGCCGGGACTAGCGGGAGTCCAAGAGACCCAGTACTTC

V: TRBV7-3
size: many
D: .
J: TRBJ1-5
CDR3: CASARQGSNQPQHF
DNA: TGTGCCAGCGCCAGGCAGGGTAGCAATCAGCCCCAGCATTTT

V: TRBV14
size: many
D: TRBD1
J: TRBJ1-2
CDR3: CASSQAGQNYGYTF
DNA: TGTGCCAGCAGCCAAGCGGGACAGAACTATGGCTACACCTTC

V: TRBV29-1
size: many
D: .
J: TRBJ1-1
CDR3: CSVGSTTSNTEAFF
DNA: TGCAGCGTTGGCTCGACAACCTCGAACACTGAAGCTTTCTTT

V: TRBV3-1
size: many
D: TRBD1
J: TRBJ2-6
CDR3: CASSPGTGASGANVLTF
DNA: TGTGCCAGCAGTCCCGGGACAGGCGCGTCTGGGGCCAACGTCCTGACTTTC

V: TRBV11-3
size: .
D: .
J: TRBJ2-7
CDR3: CVSSPTVGSYEQYF
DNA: TGTGTCAGCAGCCCCACGGTTGGATCCTACGAGCAGTACTTC

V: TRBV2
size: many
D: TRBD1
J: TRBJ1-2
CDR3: CASRGQGGGPNYGYTF
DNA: TGTGCCAGCAGAGGACAGGGAGGAGGGCCTAACTATGGCTACACCTTC

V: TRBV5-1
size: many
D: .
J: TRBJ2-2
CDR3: CASSPSRGWTGELFF
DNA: TGCGCCAGCAGCCCATCCCGGGGGTGGACCGGGGAGCTGTTTTTT

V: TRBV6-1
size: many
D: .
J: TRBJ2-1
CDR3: CASSEGLAPREQFF
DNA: TGTGCCAGCAGTGAAGGGCTAGCGCCACGCGAGCAGTTCTTC

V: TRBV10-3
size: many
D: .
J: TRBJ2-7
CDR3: CAISASGSSVNLPYEQYF
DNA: TGTGCCATCAGTGCCTCGGGGAGTAGCGTCAACCTCCCCTACGAGCAGTACTTC

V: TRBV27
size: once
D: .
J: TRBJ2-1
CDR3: CASSLLGRYNEQFF
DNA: TGTGCCAGCAGTTTACTAGGCCGCTACAATGAGCAGTTCTTC

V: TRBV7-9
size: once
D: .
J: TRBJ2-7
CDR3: CANSLPAGYSYEQYF
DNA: TGTGCCAACAGCTTACCGGCAGGGTACTCCTACGAGCAGTACTTC

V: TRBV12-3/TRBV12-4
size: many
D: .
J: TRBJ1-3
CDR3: CASSLLGTTGNTIYF
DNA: TGTGCCAGCAGTTTACTAGGGACCACTGGAAACACCATATATTTT

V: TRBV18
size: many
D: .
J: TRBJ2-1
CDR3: CASSLQTNEQFF
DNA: TGTGCCAGCTCTCTGCAGACCAATGAGCAGTTCTTC

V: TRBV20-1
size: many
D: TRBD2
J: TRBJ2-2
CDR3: CSARSLAEITTGELFF
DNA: TGCAGTGCTAGGTCACTAGCGGAGATCACCACCGGGGAGCTGTTTTTT

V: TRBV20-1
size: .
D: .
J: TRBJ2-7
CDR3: CSARNRVKHYEQYF
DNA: TGCAGTGCCCGGAACAGGGTTAAACACTACGAGCAGTACTTC

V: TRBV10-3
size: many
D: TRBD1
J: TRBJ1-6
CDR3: CATNAGTGGPDSPLHF
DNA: TGTGCCACCAATGCCGGGACAGGGGGCCCGGATTCACCCCTCCACTTT

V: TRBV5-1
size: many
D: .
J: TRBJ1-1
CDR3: CASSLAVGNTEAFF
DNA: TGCGCCAGCAGCTTGGCGGTCGGGAACACTGAAGCTTTCTTT

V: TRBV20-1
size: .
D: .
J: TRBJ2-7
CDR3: CSARDGPSYEQYF
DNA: TGCAGTGCTAGGGACGGCCCCTCCTACGAGCAGTACTTC

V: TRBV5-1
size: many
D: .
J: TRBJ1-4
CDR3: CASSLVWGQNEKLFF
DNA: TGCGCCAGCAGCTTGGTGTGGGGGCAGAATGAAAAACTGTTTTTT

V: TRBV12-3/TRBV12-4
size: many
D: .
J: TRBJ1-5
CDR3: CASSLEQGNQPQHF
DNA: TGTGCCAGCAGTTTGGAACAGGGAAATCAGCCCCAGCATTTT